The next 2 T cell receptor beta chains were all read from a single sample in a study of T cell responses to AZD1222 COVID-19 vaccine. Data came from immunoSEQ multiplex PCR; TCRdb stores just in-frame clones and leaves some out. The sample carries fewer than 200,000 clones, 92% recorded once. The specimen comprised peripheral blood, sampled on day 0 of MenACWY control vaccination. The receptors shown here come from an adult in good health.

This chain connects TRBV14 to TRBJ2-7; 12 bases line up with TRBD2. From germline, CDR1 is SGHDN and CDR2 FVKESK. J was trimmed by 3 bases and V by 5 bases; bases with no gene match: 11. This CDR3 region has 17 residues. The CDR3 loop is CASSDATSGSWGYEQYF. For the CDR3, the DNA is TGTGCCAGCAGCGACGCGACTAGCGGGAGCTGGGGCTACGAGCAGTACTTC.

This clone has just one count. The CDR3 DNA is TGTGCCAGCAGTTTAAGGGTTGGCTACACCTTC. The encoded protein is CASSLRVGYTF. V is TRBV28 and J is TRBJ1-2; D is uncertain. The V end was cut by 2 bases, the J end by 7 bases, with 5 bases between. The CDR3 totals 11 residues. In germline, CDR1 is MDHEN, CDR2 SYDVKM.